One and the same sample provided the 17 T cell receptor beta chains below, sequenced in a study of molecular identifiers for immune sequencing clone quantification. A single record per CDR3 protein comes from TCRdb applying MiXCR to the PCR reads. Among some 96,000 distinct CDR3 sequences listed, 24% were seen once. The sequencing sample was made of naive CD8+ T cells from blood, with Jurkat cell RNA spiked in. Regarding subset: FACS-sorted CD8+CD4-CCR7+CD45RA+ naive T cells. The receptors derive from a human donor in good health. Some libraries in this study had Jurkat cell RNA spiked in.

Remarks on this clonotype: A much more abundant neighbour one base away suggests this may be a read error. The chain carries TRBV9 and TRBJ2-3, with 12 bases matching TRBD2. Germline-derived CDR1 and CDR2 are SGDLS and YYNGEE. CDR3 length: 18 residues. Trimming cost V 0 bases and J 4 bases; bases outside gene matches: 9. The CDR3 region is CASSVGLAGGPSADTQYF. In DNA, the CDR3 is TGTGCCAGCAGCGTAGGCCTAGCGGGAGGGCCTAGCGCAGATACGCAGTATTTT.

For this clonotype: A single base separates this from a much larger clone, so it may be a read error. V is TRBV19 and J is TRBJ2-7, with 9 bases lining up with TRBD2. The ends lost 5 bases at V and 6 bases at J; junction bases unmatched: 5. CDR1 and CDR2 (germline): LNHDA, SQIVND (reference sequence). The CDR3 length is 13 residues. The CDR3 protein is CASSVSGGSEQYF. The DNA for the CDR3 is TGTGCCAGTAGTGTAAGCGGGGGGTCCGAGCAGTACTTC.

With respect to this clonotype: A much larger clonotype is one base distant, so this may be a read error. This chain links TRBV4-2 with TRBJ2-5; D is possibly TRBD2 (5 bases). CDR1 LGHNA and CDR2 YNFKEQ come from the germline V gene. The CDR3 runs 14 residues. CDR3 protein: CAGSPNGEQETQYF. CDR3 DNA sequence: TGTGCCGGCAGCCCTAACGGGGAGCAAGAGACCCAGTACTTC.

This clonotype was recorded once. Since the CDR3 does not end with the conserved phenylalanine or tryptophan, this likely comes from a read error. V is TRBV4-1 and J is TRBJ2-3; D is perhaps TRBD1 (5 bases). The CDR3 sequence is 14 residues long. The V gene lost 4 bases and the J gene lost 3 bases, with 11 bases spanning the gap. Per germline, CDR1 MGHRA and CDR2 YSYEKL. This CDR3 reads CASSLASGTDTQYV. The DNA of the CDR3 is TGCGCCAGCAGCCTGGCATCAGGGACAGATACGCAGTATGTT.

V usage is TRBV7-6 and J usage is TRBJ1-4, with TRBD1 identical over 10 bases. This CDR3 is 14 amino acids long. V lost 5 bases, J lost 8 bases, and 5 bases stayed unmatched. Germline-derived CDR1 and CDR2 are SGHVS and FNYEAQ. In DNA, the CDR3 is TGTGCCAGCAGCCAGGACAGGGGGGGGGAAAAACTGTTTTTT. Translated, it gives CASSQDRGGEKLFF.

The sample holds a few counts of this clonotype. The conserved final phenylalanine or tryptophan is absent from the CDR3, which likely points to a read error. The chain is built from TRBV27 and TRBJ1-4, with a weak D call TRBD1 (5 bases). This CDR3 comprises 13 residues. The V and J ends lost 0 bases and 8 bases respectively, with 7 bases between them. Germline CDR1 reads MNHEY; CDR2 reads SMNVEV (reference sequence). The CDR3 DNA is TGTGCCAGCAGTTTATCGGCAGGGGAAAAACTGTTTATT. Amino acid sequence: CASSLSAGEKLFI.

This chain joins TRBV7-9 and TRBJ1-5; no firm D call. The V gene lost 5 bases and the J gene lost 1 base, with 18 bases spanning the gap. CDR1 and CDR2 from the germline V gene are SEHNR and FQNEAQ (reference sequence). This CDR3 has 17 amino acids. The DNA for the CDR3 is TGTGCCAGCAGCGCCGAAGGACGGGGAGGGAGCAATCAGCCCCAGCATTTT. It is translated as CASSAEGRGGSNQPQHF. Full variable domain (missing parts from reference TRBV7-9 and TRBJ1-5): DTGVSQNPRHKITKRGQNVTFRCDPISEHNRLYWYRQTLGQGPEFLTYFQNEAQLEKSRLLSDRFSAERPKGSFSTLEIQRTEQGDSAMYLCASSAEGRGGSNQPQHFGDGTRLSIL.

In this sample, this clonotype turned up many times. The rearrangement uses TRBV7-9 and TRBJ2-3; tentative D call: TRBD1 (6 bases). The CDR3 has 14 residues. Trimming left V 5 bases short and J 8 bases short, with 17 bases between. Germline V gives CDR1 SEHNR, CDR2 FQNEAQ (reference sequence). CDR3 sequence (DNA): TGTGCCAGCAGCGCCCAGGGGTCGGGCGGTACGCAGTATTTT. It is translated as CASSAQGSGGTQYF.

Regarding this clonotype: One junction end does not reproduce the germline sequence, and a read error may be involved. The rearrangement uses TRBV4-3 and TRBJ2-7; D possibly corresponds to TRBD1 (5 bases). Germline V gives CDR1 LGHNA, CDR2 YSLEER. CDR3 length: 12 amino acids. CDR3 loop: CASSQESSQGPF. CDR3 in DNA: TGCGCCAGCAGCCAAGAGTCGAGTCAGGGCCCCTTC.

A word on this clonotype: A much larger clone differs from this one at a single base, so this may be a read error. V usage is TRBV4-1 and J usage is TRBJ2-7, with D tentatively TRBD1 (6 bases). The CDR3 extends over 16 amino acids. CDR1 and CDR2 (germline): MGHRA, YSYEKL. The CDR3 DNA is TGCGCCAGGAGCCAAGATCATATGGGGGCAGTGTACGAGCAGTACTTC. Encoded protein: CARSQDHMGAVYEQYF.

For this clonotype: It may be a read error: a sequence one base away is much more abundant. The genes are TRBV7-9 and TRBJ1-1; no reliable D call. Per the germline V gene, CDR1 is SEHNR and CDR2 is FQNEAQ (reference sequence). The length of the CDR3 is 15 residues. V dropped 5 bases and J dropped 5 bases, with 18 bases sitting between them. CDR3 coding DNA: TGTGCCAGCAGCATCCATCAAGGCTCACGGACTGAAGCTTTCTTT. Encoded protein: CASSIHQGSRTEAFF.

Turning to this clonotype: A read error may explain this, as a much larger clone is one base away. This chain uses TRBV3-1 with TRBJ1-1; no clear D gene. Trimming pared 1 base from V and 4 bases from J, leaving 10 bases between. The germline gives CDR1 LGHDT, CDR2 YNNKEL (reference sequence). This CDR3 comprises 14 residues. The CDR3 DNA reads TGTGCCAGCAGCCAAGCGAGGGAGCTCACTGAAGCTTTCTTT. This sequence encodes CASSQARELTEAFF.

There are a few counts of this clonotype. The junction does not match germline at one end; this may be a read error. This sequence joins TRBV7-9 and TRBJ2-4; D is undetermined. This CDR3 comprises 12 residues. Germline assignment: CDR1 SEHNR and CDR2 FQNEAQ (reference sequence). CDR3 sequence: CSGMGAKNIQYF. CDR3 DNA sequence: TGCAGTGGGATGGGAGCCAAAAACATTCAGTACTTC.

The chain recombines TRBV28 with TRBJ2-7; no clear D. Germline CDR1 is MDHEN and CDR2 is SYDVKM. This CDR3 spans 14 amino acids. V lost 3 bases and J lost 5, with 14 bases in between. This CDR3 reads CASSFLNKGDEQYF. CDR3 bases: TGTGCCAGCAGTTTTCTGAACAAGGGTGACGAGCAGTACTTC.

The sample holds many counts of this clonotype. The chain combines TRBV12-3 or TRBV12-4 with TRBJ2-6; D gene unclear. This CDR3 has 16 residues. V shed 5 bases and J shed 0 bases, with 11 bases lying between them. CDR3 sequence reads: CASSTPPFSGANVLTF. In nucleotides, the CDR3 is TGTGCCAGCAGTACCCCTCCATTCTCTGGGGCCAACGTCCTGACTTTC.

This clonotype was recorded many times. The chain is built from TRBV6-6 and TRBJ2-3, with a tentative D call TRBD1 (6 bases). Trimming pared 0 bases from V and 0 bases from J, leaving 16 bases between. The CDR3 is 18 amino acids. Germline V gene sequence: CDR1 MNHNY, CDR2 SVGAGI (reference sequence). The CDR3 bases are TGTGCCAGCAGTTACTCGAGCGGTTCGGGGACAAGCACAGATACGCAGTATTTT. Translating it yields CASSYSSGSGTSTDTQYF.

The sample holds a few counts of this clonotype. A much larger clone sits a single nucleotide away, making a read error possible. The DNA of the CDR3 is TGTGCCAGCAGTGAATTCGGCAGGGGAGGACCCCAGCATTTT. Protein: CASSEFGRGGPQHF. The chain recombines TRBV25-1 with TRBJ1-5, with D perhaps TRBD1 (6 bases). The germline CDR1 and CDR2 sequences are MGHDK and SYGVNS. The V and J ends lost 1 base and 10 bases respectively, with 14 bases between them. This CDR3 region has 14 residues.